This T cell receptor (beta chain) was captured by sequencing in a study of blood T cell repertoires in COVID-19. Study summary: Acute and convalescent COVID-19 specimens originated in the United States, Italy and Spain. The cDNA or gDNA used as material had been derived from T cells, B-cell-depleted T cells, or PBMCs.

Trimming removed 4 bases from V and 1 base from J, with 7 bases in between. There are 13 residues in the CDR3. Germline V gives CDR1 MNHNY, CDR2 SVGAGI (reference sequence). How the authors handled the data: The authors estimated nucleated cell counts from reference gene primer amplification. The data were produced by immunoSEQ multiplex PCR, yet TCRdb's version contains in-frame clones alone and is incomplete. The V and J calls and clone size were taken over from that table, and D and trimming were inferred from the DNA. The profile shows 70,000 or so clones, over 75% of them singletons. This clonotype originated in a woman between 18 and 29 years old with acute or convalescent COVID-19. Sequenced: peripheral blood. V usage is TRBV6-6 and J usage is TRBJ1-1; D is possibly TRBD1 (6 bases). CDR3 coding DNA: TGTGCCAGCAGTTTGGACAGGAACACTGAAGCTTTCTTT. As protein: CASSLDRNTEAFF.